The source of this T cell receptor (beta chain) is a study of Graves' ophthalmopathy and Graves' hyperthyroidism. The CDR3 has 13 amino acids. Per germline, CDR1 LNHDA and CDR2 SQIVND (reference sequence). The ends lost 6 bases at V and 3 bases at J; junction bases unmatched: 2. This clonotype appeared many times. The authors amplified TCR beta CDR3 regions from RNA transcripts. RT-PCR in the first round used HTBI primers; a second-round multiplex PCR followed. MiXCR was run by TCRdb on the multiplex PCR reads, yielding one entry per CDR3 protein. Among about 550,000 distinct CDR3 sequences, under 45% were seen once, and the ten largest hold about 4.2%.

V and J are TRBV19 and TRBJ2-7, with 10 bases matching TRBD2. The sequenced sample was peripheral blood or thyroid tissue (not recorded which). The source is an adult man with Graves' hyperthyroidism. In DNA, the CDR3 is TGTGCCAGTAGACCTAGCGGGAGCTACGAGCAGTACTTC. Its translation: CASRPSGSYEQYF.